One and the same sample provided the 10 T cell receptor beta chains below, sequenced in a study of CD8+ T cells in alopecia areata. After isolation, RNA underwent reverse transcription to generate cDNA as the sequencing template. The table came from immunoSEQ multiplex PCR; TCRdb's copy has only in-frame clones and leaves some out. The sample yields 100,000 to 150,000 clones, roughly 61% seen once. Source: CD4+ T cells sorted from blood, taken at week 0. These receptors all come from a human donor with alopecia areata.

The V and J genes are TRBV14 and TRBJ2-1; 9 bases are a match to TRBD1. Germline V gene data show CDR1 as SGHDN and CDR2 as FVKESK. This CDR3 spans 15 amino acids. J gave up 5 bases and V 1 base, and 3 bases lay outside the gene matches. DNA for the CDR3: TGTGCCAGCAGCCAAGCGGACAGGGGCGACAATGAGCAGTTCTTC. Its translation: CASSQADRGDNEQFF.

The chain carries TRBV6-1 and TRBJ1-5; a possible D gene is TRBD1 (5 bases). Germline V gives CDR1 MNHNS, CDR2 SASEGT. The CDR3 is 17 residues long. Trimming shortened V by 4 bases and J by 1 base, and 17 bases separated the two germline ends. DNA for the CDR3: TGTGCCAGCAGTGTCCCAGCGGGGACGGTCAGCAATCAGCCCCAGCATTTT. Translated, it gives CASSVPAGTVSNQPQHF.

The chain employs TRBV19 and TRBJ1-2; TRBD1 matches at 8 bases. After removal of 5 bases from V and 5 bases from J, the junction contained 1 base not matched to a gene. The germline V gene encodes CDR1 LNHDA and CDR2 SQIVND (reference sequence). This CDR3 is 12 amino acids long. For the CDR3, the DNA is TGTGCCAGTAGTCGACAGGGGTATGGCTACACCTTC. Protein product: CASSRQGYGYTF.

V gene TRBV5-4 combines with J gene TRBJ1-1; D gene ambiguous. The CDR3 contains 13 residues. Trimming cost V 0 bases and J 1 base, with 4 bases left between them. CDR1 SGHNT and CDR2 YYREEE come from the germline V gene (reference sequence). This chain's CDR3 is CASSLAGNTEAFF. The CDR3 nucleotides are TGTGCCAGCAGCTTGGCGGGGAACACTGAAGCTTTCTTT.

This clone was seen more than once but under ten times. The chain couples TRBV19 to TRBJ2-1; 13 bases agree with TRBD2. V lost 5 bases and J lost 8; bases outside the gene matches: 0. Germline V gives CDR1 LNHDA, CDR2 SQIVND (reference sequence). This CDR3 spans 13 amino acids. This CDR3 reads CASSGTSGDEQFF. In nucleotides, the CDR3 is TGTGCCAGTAGTGGGACTAGCGGGGATGAGCAGTTCTTC.

CDR3 in amino acids: CASSEEPWANEKLFF. The CDR3 nucleotides are TGTGCCAGCAGCGAGGAGCCATGGGCTAATGAAAAACTGTTTTTT. The rearrangement joins TRBV9 to TRBJ1-4; no clear D gene. Germline values: CDR1 SGDLS, CDR2 YYNGEE. Trimming shortened V by 3 bases and J by 3 bases, and 12 bases separated the two germline ends. The CDR3 extends over 15 amino acids.

In DNA form, the CDR3 reads TGTGCCAGCAGTGATGGGGTTCAGCCCCAGCATTTT. Protein sequence: CASSDGVQPQHF. The V call is TRBV25-1, the J call TRBJ1-5, with no clear D. Germline V gene lookup returns CDR1 MGHDK and CDR2 SYGVNS. Trimming shortened V by 3 bases and J by 6 bases, and 6 bases separated the two germline ends. This CDR3 has 12 amino acids.

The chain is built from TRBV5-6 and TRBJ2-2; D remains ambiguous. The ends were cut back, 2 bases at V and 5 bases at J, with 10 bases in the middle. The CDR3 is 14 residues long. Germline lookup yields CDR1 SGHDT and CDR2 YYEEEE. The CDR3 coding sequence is TGTGCCAGCAGCTTAGAATCTTGGACCGGGGAGCTGTTTTTT. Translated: CASSLESWTGELFF. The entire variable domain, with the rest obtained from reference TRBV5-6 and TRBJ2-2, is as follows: DAGVTQSPTHLIKTRGQQVTLRCSPKSGHDTVSWYQQALGQGPQFIFQYYEEEERQRGNFPDRFSGHQFPNYSSELNVNALLLGDSALYLCASSLESWTGELFFGEGSRLTVL.

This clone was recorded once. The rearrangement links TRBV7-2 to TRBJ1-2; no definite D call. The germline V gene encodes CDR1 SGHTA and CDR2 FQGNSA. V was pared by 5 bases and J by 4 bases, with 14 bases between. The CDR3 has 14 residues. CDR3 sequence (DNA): TGTGCCAGCAGCCGTCAAGAGGGTCCCTATGGCTACACCTTC. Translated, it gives CASSRQEGPYGYTF.

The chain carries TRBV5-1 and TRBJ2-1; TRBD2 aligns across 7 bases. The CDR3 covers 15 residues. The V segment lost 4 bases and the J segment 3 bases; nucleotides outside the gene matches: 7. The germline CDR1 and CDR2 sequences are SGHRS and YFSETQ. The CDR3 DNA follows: TGCGCCAGCAGCCCCCCGGCGGGGGACTACAATGAGCAGTTCTTC. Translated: CASSPPAGDYNEQFF. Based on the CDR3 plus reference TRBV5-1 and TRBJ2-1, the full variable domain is KAGVTQTPRYLIKTRGQQVTLSCSPISGHRSVSWYQQTPGQGLQFLFEYFSETQRNKGNFPGRFSGRQFSNSRSEMNVSTLELGDSALYLCASSPPAGDYNEQFFGPGTRLTVL.